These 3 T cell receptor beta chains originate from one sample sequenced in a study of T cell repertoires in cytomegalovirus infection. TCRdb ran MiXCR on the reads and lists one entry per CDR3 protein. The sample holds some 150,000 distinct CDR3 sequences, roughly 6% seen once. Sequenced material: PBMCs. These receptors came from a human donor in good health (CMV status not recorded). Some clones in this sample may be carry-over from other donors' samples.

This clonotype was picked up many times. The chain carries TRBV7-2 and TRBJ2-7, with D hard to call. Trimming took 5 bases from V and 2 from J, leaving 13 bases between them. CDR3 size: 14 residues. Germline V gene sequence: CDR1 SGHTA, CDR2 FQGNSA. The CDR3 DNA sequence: TGTGCCAGCAGCCAACGACTGCTCACCTACGAGCAGTACTTC. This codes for CASSQRLLTYEQYF.

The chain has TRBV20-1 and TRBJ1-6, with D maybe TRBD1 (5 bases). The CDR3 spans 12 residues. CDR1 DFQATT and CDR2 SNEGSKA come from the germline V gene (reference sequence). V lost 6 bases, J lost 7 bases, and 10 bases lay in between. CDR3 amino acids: CSADSPNSPLHF. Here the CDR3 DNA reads TGCAGTGCCGACAGCCCCAATTCACCCCTCCACTTT.

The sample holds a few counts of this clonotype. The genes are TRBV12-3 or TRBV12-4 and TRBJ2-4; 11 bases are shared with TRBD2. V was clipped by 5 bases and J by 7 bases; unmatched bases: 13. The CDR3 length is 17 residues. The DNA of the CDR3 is TGTGCCAGCAGTCCGAGAGGACTAGCGGGTTTGTCGAACATTCAGTACTTC. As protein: CASSPRGLAGLSNIQYF.